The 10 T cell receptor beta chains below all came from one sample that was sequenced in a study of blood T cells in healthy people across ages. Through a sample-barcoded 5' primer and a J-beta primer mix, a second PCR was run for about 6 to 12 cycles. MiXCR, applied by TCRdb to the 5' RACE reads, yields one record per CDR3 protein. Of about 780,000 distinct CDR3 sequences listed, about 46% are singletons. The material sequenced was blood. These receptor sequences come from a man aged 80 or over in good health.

CDR3 bases: TGTGCCAGCAGCCTTAGCGGCCAGAACGATGAGCAGTTCTTC. It codes for CASSLSGQNDEQFF. The chain uses TRBV7-3 and TRBJ2-1; possible D gene TRBD2, 6 bases. Deletions cut 5 bases from V and 8 bases from J, with 16 bases between. Germline CDR1 reads SGHTA; CDR2 reads FQGTGA. The CDR3 runs 14 residues.

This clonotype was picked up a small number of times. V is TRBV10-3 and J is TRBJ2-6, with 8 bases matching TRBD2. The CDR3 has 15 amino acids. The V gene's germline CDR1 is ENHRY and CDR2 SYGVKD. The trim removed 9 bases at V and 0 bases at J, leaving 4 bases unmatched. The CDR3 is CAIAGVPSGANVLTF. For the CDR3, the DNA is TGTGCCATAGCGGGAGTGCCCTCTGGGGCCAACGTCCTGACTTTC.

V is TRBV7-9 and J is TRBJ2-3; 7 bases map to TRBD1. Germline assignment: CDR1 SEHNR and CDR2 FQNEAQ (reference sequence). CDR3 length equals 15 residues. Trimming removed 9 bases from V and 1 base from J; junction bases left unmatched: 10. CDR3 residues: CASLKGGFGTDTQYF. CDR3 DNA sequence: TGTGCCAGTCTCAAAGGGGGCTTTGGCACAGATACGCAGTATTTT.

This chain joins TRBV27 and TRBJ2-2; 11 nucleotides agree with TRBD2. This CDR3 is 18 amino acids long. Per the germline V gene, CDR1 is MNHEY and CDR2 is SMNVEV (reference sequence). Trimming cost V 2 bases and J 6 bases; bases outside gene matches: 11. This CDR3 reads CASSLLPPLAGVAGELFF. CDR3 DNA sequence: TGTGCCAGCAGTTTACTCCCCCCACTAGCGGGAGTGGCCGGGGAGCTGTTTTTT.

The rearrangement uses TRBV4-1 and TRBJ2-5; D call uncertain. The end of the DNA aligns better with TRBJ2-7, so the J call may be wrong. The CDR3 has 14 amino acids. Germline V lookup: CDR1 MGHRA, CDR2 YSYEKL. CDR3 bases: TGCGCCAGCAGCCAATATGTAGCTGACGACGAGCAGTACTTC. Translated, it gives CASSQYVADDEQYF.

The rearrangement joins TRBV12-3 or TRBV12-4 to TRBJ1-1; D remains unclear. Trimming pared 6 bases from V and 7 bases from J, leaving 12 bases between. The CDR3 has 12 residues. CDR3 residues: CASRIGRGEAFF. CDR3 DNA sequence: TGTGCCAGCAGAATCGGTAGAGGTGAAGCTTTCTTT.

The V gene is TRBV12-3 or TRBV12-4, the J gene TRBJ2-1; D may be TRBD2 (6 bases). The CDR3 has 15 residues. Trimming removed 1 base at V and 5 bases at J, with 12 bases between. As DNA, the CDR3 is TGTGCCAGCAGTTTAGGCGGGGAGGCTCACAATGAGCAGTTCTTC. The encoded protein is CASSLGGEAHNEQFF.

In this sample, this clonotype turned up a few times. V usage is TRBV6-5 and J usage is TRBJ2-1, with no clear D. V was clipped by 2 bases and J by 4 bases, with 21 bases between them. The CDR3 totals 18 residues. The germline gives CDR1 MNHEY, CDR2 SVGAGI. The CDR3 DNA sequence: TGTGCCAGCAGTTACCACCTGCCGGACCAACCGAAATACAATGAGCAGTTCTTC. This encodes CASSYHLPDQPKYNEQFF.

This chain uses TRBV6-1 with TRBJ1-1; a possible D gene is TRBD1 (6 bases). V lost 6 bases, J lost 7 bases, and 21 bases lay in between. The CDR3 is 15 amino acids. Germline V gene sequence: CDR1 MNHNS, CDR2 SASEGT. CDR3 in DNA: TGTGCCAGCAGGGAGGGGGATGCAGGGCGAATTGAAGCTTTCTTT. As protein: CASREGDAGRIEAFF.

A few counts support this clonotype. The CDR3 nucleotides are TGCGCCAGCAGCCAAGATCGGAGCGGGGATAGCTATGAGCAGTTCTTC. Its protein is CASSQDRSGDSYEQFF. The rearrangement links TRBV4-3 to TRBJ2-1; 7 bases are a match to TRBD2. J was trimmed by 8 bases and V by 0 bases; bases with no gene match: 10. The germline V gene encodes CDR1 LGHNA and CDR2 YSLEER. The CDR3 has 16 amino acids.